These T cell receptor beta chains were read from a single sample in a study of OX40 agonist ivuxolimab in advanced cancers. Some clones are missing from TCRdb's copy, which holds only in-frame ones; the method was immunoSEQ multiplex PCR. The sample carries tens of thousands of clones, roughly 85% recorded once. Sequenced here: CD4+ or CD8+ T cells sorted from blood, sampled in a trial of the OX40 agonist ivuxolimab. The receptors here all came from an adult with an advanced solid tumor such as melanoma, head and neck, liver or kidney cancer. Both conserved end residues are part of each CDR3. A D gene is named only where the DNA matches it firmly. Size values are once, few and many counts, or a class for expanded clones, and some rows have none.

v_gene: TRBV7-9
d_gene: NA
abundance: NA
j_gene: TRBJ1-2
CDR3aa: CASSFGGSRYGYTF
CDR3nt: TGTGCCAGCAGCTTCGGGGGTTCTCGCTATGGCTACACCTTC

v_gene: TRBV12-5
d_gene: NA
abundance: NA
j_gene: TRBJ1-4
CDR3aa: CASAHIQLEEKLFF
CDR3nt: TGTGCTAGTGCCCATATCCAACTGGAAGAAAAACTGTTTTTT

v_gene: TRBV5-1
d_gene: TRBD1
abundance: NA
j_gene: TRBJ1-5
CDR3aa: CASKQGDHSNQPQHF
CDR3nt: TGCGCCAGCAAACAGGGGGATCATAGCAATCAGCCCCAGCATTTT

v_gene: TRBV5-1
d_gene: TRBD2
abundance: NA
j_gene: TRBJ2-1
CDR3aa: CASSLAAASGENEQFF
CDR3nt: TGCGCCAGCAGCTTGGCGGCGGCTAGCGGGGAAAATGAGCAGTTCTTC

v_gene: TRBV7-8
d_gene: TRBD2
abundance: NA
j_gene: TRBJ2-3
CDR3aa: CASSLGQGLAATQYF
CDR3nt: TGTGCCAGCAGCTTAGGCCAGGGACTAGCGGCTACGCAGTATTTT

v_gene: TRBV2
d_gene: NA
abundance: few
j_gene: TRBJ2-3
CDR3aa: CASSGEGTDTQYF
CDR3nt: TGTGCCAGCAGCGGGGAGGGCACAGATACGCAGTATTTT

v_gene: TRBV6-1
d_gene: NA
abundance: NA
j_gene: TRBJ1-2
CDR3aa: CASSEMEGSGYTF
CDR3nt: TGTGCCAGCAGTGAGATGGAGGGGAGCGGCTACACCTTC

v_gene: TRBV10-2
d_gene: NA
abundance: once
j_gene: TRBJ2-3
CDR3aa: CASSESNRNTQYF
CDR3nt: TGCGCCAGCAGTGAGTCGAACAGGAATACGCAGTATTTT

v_gene: TRBV10-3
d_gene: TRBD2
abundance: NA
j_gene: TRBJ2-1
CDR3aa: CAINPSGGAINEQFF
CDR3nt: TGTGCCATCAATCCTAGCGGGGGGGCGATCAATGAGCAGTTCTTC

v_gene: TRBV5-6
d_gene: TRBD1
abundance: once
j_gene: TRBJ1-4
CDR3aa: CASSTTGTPGELFF
CDR3nt: TGTGCCAGCAGCACGACAGGGACGCCGGGGGAACTGTTTTTT

v_gene: TRBV5-1
d_gene: NA
abundance: NA
j_gene: TRBJ2-2
CDR3aa: CASSLFAGTNTGELFF
CDR3nt: TGCGCCAGCAGCTTGTTTGCGGGGACGAACACCGGGGAGCTGTTTTTT

v_gene: TRBV5-1
d_gene: TRBD1
abundance: NA
j_gene: TRBJ1-1
CDR3aa: CASSPGQGAVIEAFF
CDR3nt: TGCGCCAGCAGCCCCGGACAGGGGGCTGTGATTGAAGCTTTCTTT

v_gene: TRBV19
d_gene: NA
abundance: NA
j_gene: TRBJ1-6
CDR3aa: CASSILSGIYNSPLHF
CDR3nt: TGTGCCAGTAGTATTCTATCCGGTATTTATAATTCACCCCTCCACTTT

v_gene: TRBV11-2
d_gene: TRBD1
abundance: NA
j_gene: TRBJ1-3
CDR3aa: CASSEYRGRIGNTIYF
CDR3nt: TGTGCCAGCAGCGAATACAGGGGGCGAATAGGAAACACCATATATTTT

v_gene: TRBV7-2
d_gene: NA
abundance: NA
j_gene: TRBJ2-6
CDR3aa: CASSFPLGANVLTF
CDR3nt: TGTGCCAGCAGCTTCCCTTTGGGGGCCAACGTCCTGACTTTC

v_gene: TRBV10-3
d_gene: TRBD2
abundance: NA
j_gene: TRBJ2-3
CDR3aa: CAISDSGLVSGTQYF
CDR3nt: TGTGCCATCAGTGACTCAGGACTAGTGAGTGGGACGCAGTATTTT

v_gene: TRBV7-9
d_gene: TRBD2
abundance: NA
j_gene: TRBJ2-1
CDR3aa: CASSPRGGEGNEQFF
CDR3nt: TGTGCCAGCAGCCCCCGGGGGGGGGAGGGGAATGAGCAGTTCTTC

v_gene: TRBV4-3
d_gene: NA
abundance: NA
j_gene: TRBJ1-6
CDR3aa: CASSRQKGSPLHF
CDR3nt: TGCGCCAGCAGCCGCCAGAAGGGTTCACCCCTCCACTTT

v_gene: TRBV5-1
d_gene: NA
abundance: NA
j_gene: TRBJ2-2
CDR3aa: CASSPRLNTGELFF
CDR3nt: TGCGCCAGCAGCCCGCGACTGAACACCGGGGAGCTGTTTTTT

v_gene: TRBV5-1
d_gene: NA
abundance: NA
j_gene: TRBJ2-2
CDR3aa: CASSSAQGTGELFF
CDR3nt: TGCGCCAGCAGCTCGGCACAGGGCACCGGGGAGCTGTTTTTT

v_gene: TRBV6-5
d_gene: NA
abundance: NA
j_gene: TRBJ1-1
CDR3aa: CASSYFGLNTEAFF
CDR3nt: TGTGCCAGCAGTTACTTCGGGCTGAACACTGAAGCTTTCTTT

v_gene: TRBV6-1
d_gene: TRBD1
abundance: NA
j_gene: TRBJ2-3
CDR3aa: CASRRTGGTDTQYF
CDR3nt: TGTGCCAGCAGACGGACAGGGGGGACAGATACGCAGTATTTT

v_gene: TRBV4-1
d_gene: TRBD1
abundance: NA
j_gene: TRBJ2-5
CDR3aa: CASSRDREPPGTQYF
CDR3nt: TGCGCCAGCAGCCGGGACAGGGAACCTCCTGGGACCCAGTACTTC

v_gene: TRBV6-6
d_gene: NA
abundance: NA
j_gene: TRBJ1-2
CDR3aa: CASSGDGGYTF
CDR3nt: TGTGCCAGCAGCGGCGACGGTGGCTACACCTTC

v_gene: TRBV6-4
d_gene: NA
abundance: NA
j_gene: TRBJ2-3
CDR3aa: CASSAGPSTDTQYF
CDR3nt: TGTGCCAGCAGTGCGGGACCTAGCACAGATACGCAGTATTTT

v_gene: TRBV11-1
d_gene: NA
abundance: NA
j_gene: TRBJ1-2
CDR3aa: CASSLGPSRGLDLNYGYTF
CDR3nt: TGTGCCAGCAGCTTAGGTCCGAGTAGGGGCCTAGACCTCAACTATGGCTACACCTTC

v_gene: TRBV5-4
d_gene: TRBD2
abundance: NA
j_gene: TRBJ2-1
CDR3aa: CASSPSSGGYNEQFF
CDR3nt: TGTGCCAGCAGCCCTTCCAGCGGGGGTTACAATGAGCAGTTCTTC

v_gene: TRBV18
d_gene: NA
abundance: NA
j_gene: TRBJ1-1
CDR3aa: CASSPTGYELNTEAFF
CDR3nt: TGTGCCAGCTCACCGACTGGGTATGAGTTAAACACTGAAGCTTTCTTT

v_gene: TRBV9
d_gene: TRBD1
abundance: once
j_gene: TRBJ2-1
CDR3aa: CASSVGGGINEQFF
CDR3nt: TGTGCCAGCAGCGTAGGAGGGGGCATCAATGAGCAGTTCTTC

v_gene: TRBV6-1
d_gene: NA
abundance: NA
j_gene: TRBJ1-2
CDR3aa: CASTLVGVSYGYTF
CDR3nt: TGTGCCAGTACCCTCGTAGGGGTTAGCTATGGCTACACCTTC

v_gene: TRBV29-1
d_gene: TRBD1
abundance: NA
j_gene: TRBJ1-5
CDR3aa: CSVDRDRGEQPQHF
CDR3nt: TGCAGCGTTGACCGGGACAGGGGGGAACAGCCCCAGCATTTT

v_gene: TRBV5-1
d_gene: TRBD1
abundance: NA
j_gene: TRBJ2-1
CDR3aa: CASSLIQGNNEQFF
CDR3nt: TGCGCCAGCAGCCTGATACAGGGGAACAATGAGCAGTTCTTC

v_gene: TRBV11-2
d_gene: TRBD1
abundance: NA
j_gene: TRBJ2-3
CDR3aa: CASRLRGQGAGDTQYF
CDR3nt: TGTGCCAGCAGGTTAAGGGGACAGGGGGCAGGGGATACGCAGTATTTT

v_gene: TRBV7-2
d_gene: NA
abundance: NA
j_gene: TRBJ1-5
CDR3aa: CASSPFMGDQPQHF
CDR3nt: TGTGCCAGCAGCCCCTTCATGGGGGATCAGCCCCAGCATTTT

v_gene: TRBV19
d_gene: TRBD1
abundance: NA
j_gene: TRBJ2-2
CDR3aa: CASSPTGTGPTGELFF
CDR3nt: TGTGCCAGCAGCCCTACCGGGACAGGGCCCACCGGGGAGCTGTTTTTT

v_gene: TRBV11-2
d_gene: TRBD2
abundance: NA
j_gene: TRBJ2-7
CDR3aa: CASSLVGGSSYEQYF
CDR3nt: TGTGCCAGCAGCTTAGTAGGCGGGAGCTCCTACGAGCAGTACTTC

v_gene: TRBV29-1
d_gene: TRBD2
abundance: NA
j_gene: TRBJ2-5
CDR3aa: CSARRGAQETQYF
CDR3nt: TGCAGCGCACGGCGGGGGGCCCAAGAGACCCAGTACTTC

v_gene: TRBV19
d_gene: NA
abundance: NA
j_gene: TRBJ1-5
CDR3aa: CASTPGSGGNQPQHF
CDR3nt: TGTGCCAGTACCCCCGGGTCGGGGGGCAATCAGCCCCAGCATTTT

v_gene: TRBV6-5
d_gene: NA
abundance: NA
j_gene: TRBJ1-2
CDR3aa: CASSYSIGNYGYTF
CDR3nt: TGTGCCAGCAGTTACTCGATAGGGAACTATGGCTACACCTTC

v_gene: TRBV4-1
d_gene: TRBD1
abundance: once
j_gene: TRBJ2-3
CDR3aa: CASSLGTGSTDTQYF
CDR3nt: TGCGCCAGCAGCCTAGGGACAGGGAGCACAGATACGCAGTATTTT

v_gene: TRBV5-1
d_gene: TRBD2
abundance: NA
j_gene: TRBJ2-7
CDR3aa: CASSSPGGNEQYF
CDR3nt: TGCGCCAGCAGCTCCCCGGGGGGAAACGAGCAGTACTTC

v_gene: TRBV6-5
d_gene: NA
abundance: NA
j_gene: TRBJ1-5
CDR3aa: CASRPSDGTLRPQHF
CDR3nt: TGTGCCAGCAGACCCTCGGACGGAACTCTGAGGCCCCAGCATTTT

v_gene: TRBV6-6
d_gene: NA
abundance: NA
j_gene: TRBJ1-5
CDR3aa: CASRQGGNQPQHF
CDR3nt: TGTGCCAGCAGACAGGGAGGCAATCAGCCCCAGCATTTT

v_gene: TRBV2
d_gene: NA
abundance: NA
j_gene: TRBJ2-1
CDR3aa: CASSARGDNEQFF
CDR3nt: TGTGCCAGCTCGGCCCGGGGAGACAATGAGCAGTTCTTC

v_gene: TRBV7-2
d_gene: NA
abundance: NA
j_gene: TRBJ2-7
CDR3aa: CASSLTASGTPYEQYF
CDR3nt: TGTGCCAGCAGCCTCACGGCCAGCGGAACCCCCTACGAGCAGTACTTC

v_gene: TRBV19
d_gene: TRBD1
abundance: few
j_gene: TRBJ2-2
CDR3aa: CASSRTGWAGELFF
CDR3nt: TGTGCCAGTAGTCGGACAGGGTGGGCCGGGGAGCTGTTTTTT

v_gene: TRBV6-5
d_gene: NA
abundance: NA
j_gene: TRBJ1-6
CDR3aa: CASSYSGGDNSPLHF
CDR3nt: TGTGCCAGCAGTTACTCGGGAGGCGATAATTCACCCCTCCACTTT

v_gene: TRBV7-9
d_gene: NA
abundance: NA
j_gene: TRBJ2-7
CDR3aa: CASSLYQGHEQYF
CDR3nt: TGTGCCAGCAGCCTATACCAGGGCCACGAGCAGTACTTC

v_gene: TRBV19
d_gene: NA
abundance: NA
j_gene: TRBJ1-1
CDR3aa: CASSRGGANTEAFF
CDR3nt: TGTGCCAGTAGTAGGGGAGGGGCGAACACTGAAGCTTTCTTT

v_gene: TRBV5-1
d_gene: NA
abundance: once
j_gene: TRBJ1-1
CDR3aa: CASSFSWEFTEAFF
CDR3nt: TGCGCCAGCAGCTTTTCCTGGGAGTTCACTGAAGCTTTCTTT

v_gene: TRBV21-1
d_gene: NA
abundance: NA
j_gene: TRBJ2-7
CDR3aa: CASSKDSDSYEQYF
CDR3nt: TGTGCCAGCAGCAAGGACAGTGACTCCTACGAGCAGTACTTC

v_gene: TRBV4-2
d_gene: TRBD1
abundance: NA
j_gene: TRBJ2-7
CDR3aa: CASSQDPQGVEQYF
CDR3nt: TGTGCCAGCAGCCAAGATCCCCAGGGGGTCGAGCAGTACTTC

v_gene: TRBV13
d_gene: TRBD2
abundance: NA
j_gene: TRBJ2-4
CDR3aa: CASSLAGGPGNIQYF
CDR3nt: TGTGCCAGCAGCTTGGCGGGGGGGCCCGGAAACATTCAGTACTTC

v_gene: TRBV6-5
d_gene: TRBD1
abundance: NA
j_gene: TRBJ1-1
CDR3aa: CASSAQGGANTEAFF
CDR3nt: TGTGCCAGCAGTGCACAGGGGGGCGCGAACACTGAAGCTTTCTTT